A single sample gave rise to the 27 T cell receptor beta chains below, sequenced in a study of cytomegalovirus exposure and HLA in healthy donors. The primer mix had 60 Vbeta and 13 Jbeta primers. Sequencing used immunoSEQ multiplex PCR; TCRdb keeps in-frame clones, though not all of them. The repertoire holds about 160,000 clones, less than 90% seen once, with more than 1.5% in the top ten. The sequenced material came from PBMCs. All receptors derive from a man between 18 and 35 years old in good health and CMV-seronegative.

This chain uses TRBV28 with TRBJ2-5, with TRBD2 identical over 7 bases. The CDR3 consists of 14 residues. Trimming cost V 5 bases and J 5 bases; bases outside gene matches: 8. Germline V CDR1 and CDR2: MDHEN, SYDVKM. Here the CDR3 DNA reads TGTGCCAGCAGTGGGAGGGTGTATGGGGAGACCCAGTACTTC. Translated, it gives CASSGRVYGETQYF.

V gene TRBV15 combines with J gene TRBJ2-5; TRBD1 is a possible D gene (6 bases). CDR1 is LNHNV, CDR2 YYDKDF, per germline (reference sequence). The CDR3 consists of 14 residues. Trimming removed 5 bases at V and 4 bases at J, with 14 bases between. The CDR3 region has the DNA TGTGCCACCAGCCCCGGGACACGCGCAGAGACCCAGTACTTC. This gives the protein CATSPGTRAETQYF.

Of note for this clone: Distinct nucleotide sequences in the sample also encode this CDR3. This chain uses TRBV18 with TRBJ2-5, with TRBD1 identical over 7 bases. Germline CDR1 reads KGHSH; CDR2 reads LQKENI. CDR3 length: 13 residues. Germline trimming cut 2 bases from V and 4 bases from J; bases unmatched to any gene: 1. In nucleotides, the CDR3 is TGTGCCAGCTCACCAGCAGGGGGAGAGACCCAGTACTTC. It encodes CASSPAGGETQYF.

V gene TRBV9 combines with J gene TRBJ1-1; the D is unclear. The CDR3 length is 14 residues. Trimming stripped 0 bases from V and 1 base from J, with 7 bases between. CDR1 and CDR2 from the germline V gene are SGDLS and YYNGEE. As DNA, the CDR3 is TGTGCCAGCAGCGTAGCGGGGTCGAACACTGAAGCTTTCTTT. Translating it yields CASSVAGSNTEAFF.

The gene calls are TRBV27 and TRBJ2-7; 9 nucleotides agree with TRBD1. Germline CDR1 is MNHEY and CDR2 is SMNVEV (reference sequence). The CDR3 contains 17 residues. The V gene end was trimmed by 0 bases and the J gene end by 4 bases; junction bases not matched to a gene: 10. CDR3 nucleotide sequence: TGTGCCAGCAGTTTATCGCTCCGGGACAGGGCCCGTTACGAGCAGTACTTC. This sequence encodes CASSLSLRDRARYEQYF.

About this clone itself: The identical CDR3 is also encoded by other nucleotide sequences in the sample. The chain carries TRBV7-3 and TRBJ2-1, with TRBD2 as a possible D gene (6 bases). V was trimmed by 5 bases and J by 0 bases, leaving 11 bases between them. Germline-derived CDR1 and CDR2 are SGHTA and FQGTGA. There are 15 residues in the CDR3. CDR3 bases: TGTGCCAGCAGCCCAGACGGGGGCTCCTACAATGAGCAGTTCTTC. This codes for CASSPDGGSYNEQFF.

The rearrangement uses TRBV18 and TRBJ2-1, with D maybe TRBD2 (5 bases). V lost 3 bases and J 8 bases, leaving 5 bases between the germline ends. Germline CDR1 and CDR2: KGHSH and LQKENI. This CDR3 spans 11 amino acids. The CDR3 spells CASSPGDEQFF. CDR3 in DNA: TGTGCCAGCTCACCGGGAGATGAGCAGTTCTTC. Full variable domain (outside the CDR3, taken from reference TRBV18 and TRBJ2-1): NAGVMQNPRHLVRRRGQEARLRCSPMKGHSHVYWYRQLPEEGLKFMVYLQKENIIDESGMPKERFSAEFPKEGPSILRIQQVVRGDSAAYFCASSPGDEQFFGPGTRLTVL.

The chain links TRBV27 to TRBJ2-1; 7 bases agree with TRBD2. CDR1 is MNHEY and CDR2 is SMNVEV in the germline V gene (reference sequence). V shed 6 bases and J 7 bases; nucleotides not matched to a gene: 9. The CDR3 is 14 amino acids. CDR3 residues: CASSRTGGSNEQFF. In DNA form, the CDR3 reads TGTGCCAGCAGCCGGACGGGAGGATCGAATGAGCAGTTCTTC.

The chain uses TRBV28 and TRBJ1-1, with D possibly being TRBD1 (5 bases). The V and J ends lost 4 bases and 1 base respectively, with 7 bases between them. The germline V gene encodes CDR1 MDHEN and CDR2 SYDVKM. The CDR3 totals 13 residues. The DNA of the CDR3 is TGTGCCAGCAGTTCACAGGCGAACACTGAAGCTTTCTTT. Translating gives CASSSQANTEAFF.

This clone showed up just a few times. V is TRBV7-9 and J is TRBJ2-5, with TRBD1 matching 10 bases. The CDR3 has 19 amino acids. Germline trimming cut 3 bases from V and 2 bases from J; bases unmatched to any gene: 15. The germline V gene encodes CDR1 SEHNR and CDR2 FQNEAQ (reference sequence). CDR3: CASSFGLDPTGGLQETQYF. The CDR3 DNA is TGTGCCAGCAGCTTTGGTTTAGATCCGACAGGGGGCCTTCAAGAGACCCAGTACTTC.

In this sample, this clone turned up many times. The chain carries TRBV5-1 and TRBJ1-2, with TRBD1 as a possible D gene (5 bases). The CDR3 contains 16 residues. The V gene lost 2 bases and the J gene lost 0 bases, with 14 bases spanning the gap. Germline V gene lookup returns CDR1 SGHRS and CDR2 YFSETQ. In nucleotides, the CDR3 is TGCGCCAGCAGCTTAGGGAGGGGAGATTCTAACTATGGCTACACCTTC. Translated: CASSLGRGDSNYGYTF.

The chain employs TRBV4-3 and TRBJ2-2, with 8 bases lining up with TRBD1. The junction had 7 bases not matched to a gene; V was cut back by 1 base and J by 3 bases. CDR3 length: 17 residues. Per the germline V gene, CDR1 is LGHNA and CDR2 is YSLEER. DNA for the CDR3: TGCGCCAGCAGCCAAGCCCTGACAGGGGATGACACCGGGGAGCTGTTTTTT. It yields the protein CASSQALTGDDTGELFF.

This clone was seen repeatedly, ten times or more. The rearrangement joins TRBV10-3 to TRBJ2-1; 7 nucleotides line up with TRBD2. V lost 0 bases to trimming and J lost 8 bases; unmatched junction nucleotides: 13. The CDR3 has 17 amino acids. Germline V lookup: CDR1 ENHRY, CDR2 SYGVKD. The CDR3 nucleotides read TGTGCCATCAGTGAGTCAGTAGCGGGTCTGGGCGCCGATGAGCAGTTCTTC. The encoded protein is CAISESVAGLGADEQFF.

V gene TRBV4-1 combines with J gene TRBJ1-2, with 9 bases fitting TRBD1. The germline gives CDR1 MGHRA, CDR2 YSYEKL. The junction had 9 bases not matched to a gene; V was cut back by 0 bases and J by 7 bases. The length of the CDR3 is 16 residues. CDR3 protein: CASSQDNLDRGFGYTF. The CDR3 coding sequence is TGCGCCAGCAGCCAAGATAATCTGGACAGGGGTTTTGGCTACACCTTC.

The chain combines TRBV9 with TRBJ2-3; tentatively, D is TRBD2 (6 bases). CDR1 and CDR2 from the germline V gene are SGDLS and YYNGEE. V shed 3 bases and J shed 0 bases, with 11 bases lying between them. The CDR3 extends over 15 amino acids. The CDR3 loop is CASSASGVSTDTQYF. The CDR3 bases are TGTGCCAGCAGCGCCTCGGGGGTGAGCACAGATACGCAGTATTTT.

The chain joins TRBV6-1 to TRBJ2-1; TRBD2 aligns across 8 bases. Trimming cost V 0 bases and J 5 bases; bases outside gene matches: 6. Germline lookup yields CDR1 MNHNS and CDR2 SASEGT. The CDR3 length is 16 residues. CDR3 sequence (DNA): TGTGCCAGCAGTGAAGCTGTAGCGGGGAGGCACAATGAGCAGTTCTTC. This codes for CASSEAVAGRHNEQFF.

The V gene is TRBV29-1, the J gene TRBJ1-2, with 8 positions matching TRBD1. The germline CDR1 and CDR2 sequences are SQVTM and ANQGSEA. The J segment lost 3 bases and the V segment lost 6 bases, leaving 3 bases of the junction unmatched. The CDR3 consists of 12 residues. The CDR3 nucleotides read TGCAGCGTCATGGACAGGGACTATGGCTACACCTTC. It codes for CSVMDRDYGYTF.

This chain links TRBV28 with TRBJ1-2; 8 positions match TRBD1. The J segment lost 8 bases and the V segment lost 5 bases, leaving 7 bases of the junction unmatched. Germline CDR1 and CDR2: MDHEN and SYDVKM. The CDR3 spans 13 residues. The CDR3: CASSAPTGEGYTF. DNA for the CDR3: TGTGCCAGCAGTGCCCCGACAGGGGAAGGCTACACCTTC.

V is TRBV19 and J is TRBJ2-5; TRBD2 agrees at 7 bases. The germline V gene encodes CDR1 LNHDA and CDR2 SQIVND (reference sequence). The V gene end was trimmed by 5 bases and the J gene end by 2 bases; junction bases not matched to a gene: 8. This CDR3 has 15 residues. The CDR3 is CASSVQAGYQETQYF. Written as DNA, the CDR3 is TGTGCCAGTAGTGTCCAAGCGGGGTATCAAGAGACCCAGTACTTC.

The chain is built from TRBV28 and TRBJ2-7, with a weak D call TRBD2 (6 bases). V was clipped by 4 bases and J by 2 bases, with 24 bases between them. The CDR3 extends over 18 amino acids. Germline V CDR1 and CDR2: MDHEN, SYDVKM. DNA of the CDR3: TGTGCCAGCAGTTCCCTTGGAAGTTGGGACTCGGGGGCCTACGAGCAGTACTTC. Translating gives CASSSLGSWDSGAYEQYF.

The V and J genes are TRBV29-1 and TRBJ2-7; a weak D match, TRBD1 (6 bases). CDR1 is SQVTM and CDR2 is ANQGSEA in the germline V gene. Trimming took off 5 bases at V and 6 bases at J, with 14 bases between the two ends. CDR3 length equals 12 residues. In DNA, the CDR3 is TGCAGCGTTAGAGGACAGTCCCTCGAGCAGTACTTC. Its protein is CSVRGQSLEQYF.

This clone was observed a handful of times. The chain has TRBV9 and TRBJ2-3, with a weak D call TRBD2 (6 bases). Per germline, CDR1 SGDLS and CDR2 YYNGEE. The CDR3 extends over 14 amino acids. V was cut by 7 bases and J by 1 base, with 13 bases left in between. The CDR3 DNA reads as TGTGCCAGCGGTCGGCGGGGAGGCACAGATACGCAGTATTTT. Its translation is CASGRRGGTDTQYF.

V is TRBV7-2 and J is TRBJ1-5; D may be TRBD1 (5 bases). This CDR3 has 16 amino acids. Per the germline V gene, CDR1 is SGHTA and CDR2 is FQGNSA. Trimming stripped 7 bases from V and 2 bases from J, with 18 bases between. In DNA form, the CDR3 reads TGTGCCAGCACTAAAGGGGCAGGGTGGGGCAATCAGCCCCAGCATTTT. Protein: CASTKGAGWGNQPQHF.

The rearrangement joins TRBV28 to TRBJ1-2; TRBD1 is a possible D gene (6 bases). Germline-derived CDR1 and CDR2 are MDHEN and SYDVKM. This CDR3 spans 13 amino acids. Trimming removed 7 bases from V and 8 bases from J, with 17 bases in between. Here the CDR3 DNA reads TGTGCCAGCATACGGGGGGGCGCATGGGGCTACACCTTC. It translates to CASIRGGAWGYTF.

This clone is a singleton in its sample. The chain carries TRBV10-3 and TRBJ2-1; the match to TRBD2 covers 11 bases. With V trimmed by 8 bases and J by 5 bases, 8 bases remained unmatched. CDR3 length equals 15 residues. Germline-derived CDR1 and CDR2 are ENHRY and SYGVKD. CDR3 sequence (DNA): TGTGCCATCCGGGGGGGTAGCGGGAGGGACAATGAGCAGTTCTTC. Translating it yields CAIRGGSGRDNEQFF.

The chain joins TRBV6-5 to TRBJ2-1; TRBD1 is a possible D gene (5 bases). The CDR3 loop spans 14 amino acids. V lost 5 bases and J lost 3, with 11 bases in between. Germline V gene lookup returns CDR1 MNHEY and CDR2 SVGAGI. Written as DNA, the CDR3 is TGTGCCAGCAGTACTGGGGCTTTCTACAATGAGCAGTTCTTC. Translation: CASSTGAFYNEQFF.

This chain connects TRBV18 to TRBJ1-5; D perhaps matches TRBD1 (5 bases). The CDR3 length is 15 residues. Per the germline V gene, CDR1 is KGHSH and CDR2 is LQKENI. V gave up 6 bases and J gave up 0 bases, with 12 bases separating them. This CDR3 reads CASSPGHNSNQPQHF. CDR3 sequence (DNA): TGTGCCAGCTCGCCCGGACATAATAGCAATCAGCCCCAGCATTTT.